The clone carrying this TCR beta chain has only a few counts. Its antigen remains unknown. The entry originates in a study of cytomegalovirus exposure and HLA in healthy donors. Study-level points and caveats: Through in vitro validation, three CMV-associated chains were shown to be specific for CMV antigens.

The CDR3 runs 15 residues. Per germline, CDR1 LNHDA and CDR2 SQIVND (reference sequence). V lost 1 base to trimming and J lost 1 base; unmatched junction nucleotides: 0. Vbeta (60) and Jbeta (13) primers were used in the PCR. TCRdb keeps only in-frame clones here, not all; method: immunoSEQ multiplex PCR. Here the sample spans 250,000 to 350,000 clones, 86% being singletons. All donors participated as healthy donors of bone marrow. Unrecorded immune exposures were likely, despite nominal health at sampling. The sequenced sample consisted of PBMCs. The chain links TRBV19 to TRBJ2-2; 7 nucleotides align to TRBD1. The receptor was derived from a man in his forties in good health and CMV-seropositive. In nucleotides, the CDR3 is TGTGCCAGTAGTATAGGACAGGGGAACACCGGGGAGCTGTTTTTT. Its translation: CASSIGQGNTGELFF.